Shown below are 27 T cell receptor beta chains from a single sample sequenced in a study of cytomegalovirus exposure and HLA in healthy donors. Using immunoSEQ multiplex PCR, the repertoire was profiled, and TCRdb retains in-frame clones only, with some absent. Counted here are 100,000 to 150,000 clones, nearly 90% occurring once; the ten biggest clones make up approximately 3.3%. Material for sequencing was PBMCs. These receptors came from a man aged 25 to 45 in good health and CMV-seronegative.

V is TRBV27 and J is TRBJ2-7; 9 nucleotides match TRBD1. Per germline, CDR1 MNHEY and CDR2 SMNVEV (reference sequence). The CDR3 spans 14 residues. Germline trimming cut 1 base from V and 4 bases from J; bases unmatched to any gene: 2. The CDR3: CASSLFGQGYEQYF. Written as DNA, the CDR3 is TGTGCCAGCAGTTTATTTGGACAGGGGTACGAGCAGTACTTC.

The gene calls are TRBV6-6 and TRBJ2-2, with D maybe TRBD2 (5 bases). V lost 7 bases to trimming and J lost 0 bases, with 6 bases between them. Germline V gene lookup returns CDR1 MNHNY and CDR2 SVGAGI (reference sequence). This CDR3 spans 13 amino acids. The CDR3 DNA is TGTGCCAGCACGGGGTCGAACACCGGGGAGCTGTTTTTT. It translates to CASTGSNTGELFF.

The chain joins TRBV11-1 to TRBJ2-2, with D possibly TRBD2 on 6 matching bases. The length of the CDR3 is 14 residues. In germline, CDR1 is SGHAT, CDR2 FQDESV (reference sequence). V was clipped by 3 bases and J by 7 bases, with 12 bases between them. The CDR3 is CASSFPGGGGELFF. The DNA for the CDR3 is TGTGCCAGCAGCTTTCCCGGGGGAGGCGGGGAGCTGTTTTTT.

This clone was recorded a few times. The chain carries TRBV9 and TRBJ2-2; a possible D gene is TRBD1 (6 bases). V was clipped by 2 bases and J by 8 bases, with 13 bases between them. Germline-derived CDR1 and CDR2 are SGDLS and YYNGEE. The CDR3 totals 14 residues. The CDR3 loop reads CASSVGHPTGELFF. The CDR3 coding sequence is TGTGCCAGCAGCGTGGGACACCCGACTGGGGAGCTGTTTTTT.

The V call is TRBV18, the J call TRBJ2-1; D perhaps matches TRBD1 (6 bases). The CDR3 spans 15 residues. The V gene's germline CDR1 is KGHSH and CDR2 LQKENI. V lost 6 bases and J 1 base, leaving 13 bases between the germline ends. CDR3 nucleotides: TGTGCCAGCTCTTGGGTGACAGGATCCTACAATGAGCAGTTCTTC. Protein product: CASSWVTGSYNEQFF.

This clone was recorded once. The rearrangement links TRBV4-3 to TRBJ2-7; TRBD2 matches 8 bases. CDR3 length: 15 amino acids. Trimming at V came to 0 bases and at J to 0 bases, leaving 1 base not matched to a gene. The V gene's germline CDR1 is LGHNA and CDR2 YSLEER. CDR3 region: CASSQDREGSYEQYF. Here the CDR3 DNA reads TGCGCCAGCAGCCAAGATCGGGAGGGCTCCTACGAGCAGTACTTC.

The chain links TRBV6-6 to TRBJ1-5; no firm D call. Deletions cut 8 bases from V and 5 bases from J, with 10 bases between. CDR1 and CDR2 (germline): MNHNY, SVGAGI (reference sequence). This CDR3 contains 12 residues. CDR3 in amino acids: CASGHLDQPQHF. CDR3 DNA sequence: TGTGCCAGCGGCCACCTCGATCAGCCCCAGCATTTT.

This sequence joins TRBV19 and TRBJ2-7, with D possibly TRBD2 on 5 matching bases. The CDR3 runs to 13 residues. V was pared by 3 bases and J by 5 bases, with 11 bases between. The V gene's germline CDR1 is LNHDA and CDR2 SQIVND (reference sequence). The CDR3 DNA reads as TGTGCCAGTAGTATGGTGAGGGCCCACGAGCAGTACTTC. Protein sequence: CASSMVRAHEQYF.

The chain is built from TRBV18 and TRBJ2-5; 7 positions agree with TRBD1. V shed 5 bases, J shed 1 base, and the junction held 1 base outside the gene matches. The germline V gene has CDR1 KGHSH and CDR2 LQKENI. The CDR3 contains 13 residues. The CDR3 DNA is TGTGCCAGCTCAAGGACAGGCCAAGAGACCCAGTACTTC. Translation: CASSRTGQETQYF. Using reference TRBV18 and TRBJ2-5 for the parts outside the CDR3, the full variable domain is NAGVMQNPRHLVRRRGQEARLRCSPMKGHSHVYWYRQLPEEGLKFMVYLQKENIIDESGMPKERFSAEFPKEGPSILRIQQVVRGDSAAYFCASSRTGQETQYFGPGTRLLVL.

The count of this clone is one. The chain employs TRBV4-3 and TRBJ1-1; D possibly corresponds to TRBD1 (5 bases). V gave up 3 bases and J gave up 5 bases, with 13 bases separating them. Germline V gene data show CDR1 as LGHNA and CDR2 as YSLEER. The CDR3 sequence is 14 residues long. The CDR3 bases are TGCGCCAGCAGCCAGACCGGGACTTGGACTGAAGCTTTCTTT. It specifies CASSQTGTWTEAFF.

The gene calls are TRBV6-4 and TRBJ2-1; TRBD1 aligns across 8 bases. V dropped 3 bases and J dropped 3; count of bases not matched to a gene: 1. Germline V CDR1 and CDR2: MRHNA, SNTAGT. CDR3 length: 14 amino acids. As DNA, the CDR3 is TGTGCCAGCAGTGAACAGGGGGACTACAATGAGCAGTTCTTC. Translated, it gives CASSEQGDYNEQFF.

The CDR3 DNA is TGCAGCATCTCGACAGGGATAGATACGCAGTATTTT. Its protein is CSISTGIDTQYF. This chain connects TRBV29-1 to TRBJ2-3, with 7 bases fitting TRBD1. Germline V gives CDR1 SQVTM, CDR2 ANQGSEA. Trimming cost V 8 bases and J 5 bases; bases outside gene matches: 7. The CDR3 is made up of 12 amino acids.

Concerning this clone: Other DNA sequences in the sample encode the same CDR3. CDR3 loop: CASSFRETQYF. The CDR3, as DNA: TGTGCCAGCAGCTTCAGGGAGACCCAGTACTTC. The chain couples TRBV5-4 to TRBJ2-5; D gene unclear. V was shortened by 2 bases and J by 5 bases, with 4 bases between the two germline ends. The CDR3 has 11 residues. CDR1 and CDR2 (germline): SGHNT, YYREEE (reference sequence).

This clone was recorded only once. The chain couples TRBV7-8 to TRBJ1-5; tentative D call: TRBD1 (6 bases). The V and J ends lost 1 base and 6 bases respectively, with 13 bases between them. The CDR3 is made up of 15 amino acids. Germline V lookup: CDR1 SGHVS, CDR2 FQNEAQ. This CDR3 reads CASSLEGDMVQPQHF. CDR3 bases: TGTGCCAGCAGCTTAGAGGGGGACATGGTTCAGCCCCAGCATTTT.

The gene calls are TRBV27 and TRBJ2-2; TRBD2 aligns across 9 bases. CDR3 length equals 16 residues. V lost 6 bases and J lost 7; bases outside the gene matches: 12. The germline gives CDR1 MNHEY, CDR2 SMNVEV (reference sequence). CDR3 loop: CASRPTKSGGHGELFF. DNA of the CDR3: TGTGCCAGCAGACCAACGAAGAGCGGGGGGCACGGGGAGCTGTTTTTT.

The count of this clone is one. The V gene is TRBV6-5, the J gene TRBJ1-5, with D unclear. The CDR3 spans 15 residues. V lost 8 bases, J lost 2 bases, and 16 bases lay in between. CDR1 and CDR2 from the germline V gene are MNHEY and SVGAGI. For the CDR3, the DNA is TGTGCCAGCTCACCCCGAGGAGTGGGCAATCAGCCCCAGCATTTT. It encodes CASSPRGVGNQPQHF.

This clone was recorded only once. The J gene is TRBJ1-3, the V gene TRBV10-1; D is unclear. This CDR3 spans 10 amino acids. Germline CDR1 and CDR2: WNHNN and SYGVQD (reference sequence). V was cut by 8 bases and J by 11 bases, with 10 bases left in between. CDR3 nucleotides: TGCGCCAGCGTCCAGGTCCCCATATATTTT. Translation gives CASVQVPIYF.

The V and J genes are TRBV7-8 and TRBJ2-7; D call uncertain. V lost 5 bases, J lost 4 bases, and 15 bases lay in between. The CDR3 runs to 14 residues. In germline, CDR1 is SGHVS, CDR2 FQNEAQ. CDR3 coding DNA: TGTGCCAGCAGCCCGTTTCGGAGTCCTTACGAGCAGTACTTC. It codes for CASSPFRSPYEQYF.

The CDR3 bases are TGTGCCAGCAGTTTCGACCCCGGAGGGGACACTGAAGCTTTCTTT. Its protein is CASSFDPGGDTEAFF. The gene calls are TRBV6-5 and TRBJ1-1; weak D call: TRBD1 (5 bases). The CDR3 contains 15 residues. Trimming shortened V by 4 bases and J by 3 bases, and 15 bases separated the two germline ends. CDR1 is MNHEY and CDR2 is SVGAGI in the germline V gene.

The CDR3, as DNA: TGTGCCATCAGTGAGAGGACTAGCGGGGGGGCCAATGAGCAGTTCTTC. This codes for CAISERTSGGANEQFF. The J gene is TRBJ2-1, the V gene TRBV10-3, with 15 bases aligning to TRBD2. CDR1 and CDR2 from the germline V gene are ENHRY and SYGVKD. J lost 6 bases, V lost 2 bases, and 2 bases had no gene match. CDR3 length equals 16 residues.

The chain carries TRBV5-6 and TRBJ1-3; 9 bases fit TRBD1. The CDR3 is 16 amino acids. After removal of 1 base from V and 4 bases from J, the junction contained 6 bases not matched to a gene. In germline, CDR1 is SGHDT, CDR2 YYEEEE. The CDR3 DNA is TGTGCCAGCAGCTTGTCGGGACAGGGACCCGGAAACACCATATATTTT. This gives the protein CASSLSGQGPGNTIYF.

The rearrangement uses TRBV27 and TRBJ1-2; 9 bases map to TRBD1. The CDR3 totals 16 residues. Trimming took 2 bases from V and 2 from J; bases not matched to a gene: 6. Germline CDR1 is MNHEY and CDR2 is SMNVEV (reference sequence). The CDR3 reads CASSLGPDRGNYGYTF. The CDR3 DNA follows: TGTGCCAGCAGTTTAGGCCCGGACAGGGGAAACTATGGCTACACCTTC.

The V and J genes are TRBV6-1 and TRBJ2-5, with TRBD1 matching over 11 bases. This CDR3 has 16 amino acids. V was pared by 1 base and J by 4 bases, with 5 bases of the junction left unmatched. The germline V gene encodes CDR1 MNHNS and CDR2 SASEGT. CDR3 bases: TGTGCCAGCAGTGAAGTGCCTGGACAGGGGGCAGAGACCCAGTACTTC. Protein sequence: CASSEVPGQGAETQYF.

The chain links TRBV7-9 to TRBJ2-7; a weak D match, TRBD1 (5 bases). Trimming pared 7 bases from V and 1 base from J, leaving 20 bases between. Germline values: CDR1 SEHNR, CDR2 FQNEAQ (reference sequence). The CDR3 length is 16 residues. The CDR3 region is CASIQWAAGNSYEQYF. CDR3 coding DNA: TGTGCCAGCATCCAATGGGCGGCAGGGAATTCCTACGAGCAGTACTTC.

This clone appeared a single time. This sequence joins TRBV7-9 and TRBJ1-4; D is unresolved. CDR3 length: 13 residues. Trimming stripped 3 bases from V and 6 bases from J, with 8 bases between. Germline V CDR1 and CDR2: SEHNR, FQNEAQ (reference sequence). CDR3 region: CASSFLGHEKLFF. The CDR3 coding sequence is TGTGCCAGCAGCTTTCTAGGTCATGAAAAACTGTTTTTT.

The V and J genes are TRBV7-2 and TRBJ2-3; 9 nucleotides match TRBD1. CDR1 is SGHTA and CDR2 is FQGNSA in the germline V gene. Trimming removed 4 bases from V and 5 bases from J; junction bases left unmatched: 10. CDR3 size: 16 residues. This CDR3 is CASSYKTGGAGDTQYF. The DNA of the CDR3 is TGTGCCAGCAGCTACAAAACAGGGGGCGCAGGAGATACGCAGTATTTT.

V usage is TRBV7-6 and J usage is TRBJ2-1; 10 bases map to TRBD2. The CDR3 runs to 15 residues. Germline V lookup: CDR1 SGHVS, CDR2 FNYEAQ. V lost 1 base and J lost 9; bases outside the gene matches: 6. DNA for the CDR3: TGTGCCAGCAGCTTAGGGAGCGGGGGGGCCTTTGAGCAGTTCTTC. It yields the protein CASSLGSGGAFEQFF.